Sequencing of this TCR beta chain was carried out in a study of OX40 agonist ivuxolimab in advanced cancers. Repertoires were generated with immunoSEQ multiplex PCR, while TCRdb's copy carries only in-frame clones and drops some. Seen here are 65,000 to 70,000 clones, around 87% observed once, and the top ten hold roughly 6.5%. Trimming left V 6 bases short and J 3 bases short, with 12 bases between. The CDR3 is made up of 13 amino acids. Germline CDR1 is SGHRS and CDR2 is YFSETQ. The receptor comes from an adult with an advanced solid tumor such as melanoma, head and neck, liver or kidney cancer. The chain couples TRBV5-1 to TRBJ1-1; D may be TRBD1 (6 bases). Sequenced here: CD4+ or CD8+ T cells sorted from blood, sampled in a trial of the OX40 agonist ivuxolimab. For the CDR3, the DNA is TGCGCCAGCACGGACAGTCCTTACACTGAAGCTTTCTTT. This gives the protein CASTDSPYTEAFF.